The next 21 T cell receptor beta chains were all read from a single sample in a study of blood T cell repertoires in COVID-19. Only in-frame clones appear in the TCRdb table, and some are missing; sequencing was by immunoSEQ multiplex PCR. Of about 100,000 clones in the sample, around 88% were seen once. Sequenced material: peripheral blood. All receptors come from a man between 60 and 75 years old with acute or convalescent COVID-19.

The chain uses TRBV28 and TRBJ1-1, with unresolved D. Germline CDR1 and CDR2: MDHEN and SYDVKM. The CDR3 is made up of 14 amino acids. Deletions cut 2 bases from V and 5 bases from J, with 12 bases between. CDR3 in DNA: TGTGCCAGCAGTTTACCGGGAACGTTGACTGAAGCTTTCTTT. It is translated as CASSLPGTLTEAFF.

The J gene is TRBJ1-6, the V gene TRBV6-1, with D perhaps TRBD1 (5 bases). Germline V gene lookup returns CDR1 MNHNS and CDR2 SASEGT. Trimming stripped 1 base from V and 7 bases from J, with 8 bases between. CDR3 length equals 14 residues. The CDR3 DNA reads TGTGCCAGCAGTGAAGGCAGGGCCAATTCACCCCTCCACTTT. It codes for CASSEGRANSPLHF.

The chain has TRBV6-4 and TRBJ2-4, with TRBD1 matching 9 bases. In germline, CDR1 is MRHNA, CDR2 SNTAGT. The ends lost 2 bases at V and 0 bases at J; junction bases unmatched: 5. This CDR3 spans 17 amino acids. Written as DNA, the CDR3 is TGTGCCAGCAGTGACGAGGGACAGGGATTAGCCAAAAACATTCAGTACTTC. Residues: CASSDEGQGLAKNIQYF.

The chain joins TRBV27 to TRBJ2-7; possible D gene TRBD1, 5 bases. Trimming took 6 bases from V and 0 from J, leaving 15 bases between them. The CDR3 is 15 residues long. CDR1 and CDR2 (germline): MNHEY, SMNVEV (reference sequence). In DNA form, the CDR3 reads TGTGCCAGCAGATGGAACAGGAATCCCTCCTACGAGCAGTACTTC. Translating it yields CASRWNRNPSYEQYF.

This clone occurred a few times. The chain is built from TRBV19 and TRBJ1-1; 9 nucleotides align to TRBD1. CDR1 and CDR2 (germline): LNHDA, SQIVND (reference sequence). The CDR3 runs to 15 residues. V lost 6 bases and J lost 5; bases outside the gene matches: 10. The CDR3 spells CASSWGTGRVTEAFF. The CDR3 DNA is TGTGCCAGTAGCTGGGGGACAGGGAGAGTTACTGAAGCTTTCTTT.

The chain combines TRBV11-2 with TRBJ1-4; no clear D. CDR3 length: 14 amino acids. V was pared by 5 bases and J by 7 bases, with 14 bases between. Germline CDR1 reads SGHAT; CDR2 reads FQNNGV. CDR3 sequence: CASSLAGGAEKLFF. In nucleotides, the CDR3 is TGTGCCAGCAGCCTAGCGGGAGGAGCTGAAAAACTGTTTTTT.

The gene calls are TRBV6-1 and TRBJ2-1, with 9 bases matching TRBD1. This CDR3 comprises 17 residues. V was clipped by 1 base and J by 1 base; unmatched bases: 5. The germline CDR1 and CDR2 sequences are MNHNS and SASEGT. CDR3 DNA sequence: TGTGCCAGCAGTGAAGTCTCCGGGACAGGGTCCTACAATGAGCAGTTCTTC. This gives the protein CASSEVSGTGSYNEQFF.

The chain is built from TRBV5-1 and TRBJ2-7; D not resolved. V lost 0 bases, J lost 0 bases, and 10 bases lay in between. The germline V gene has CDR1 SGHRS and CDR2 YFSETQ. There are 15 residues in the CDR3. This CDR3 reads CASSLVSTSSYEQYF. CDR3 DNA sequence: TGCGCCAGCAGCTTGGTCTCCACATCCTCCTACGAGCAGTACTTC.

This chain joins TRBV19 and TRBJ2-1, with a possible D match to TRBD1 (6 bases). The CDR3 is 15 amino acids. V was cut by 6 bases and J by 4 bases, with 16 bases left in between. Germline CDR1 LNHDA, CDR2 SQIVND (reference sequence). The CDR3 loop is CASRVEGTIYNEQFF. CDR3 DNA sequence: TGTGCCAGTAGGGTCGAGGGGACAATATACAATGAGCAGTTCTTC.

The chain links TRBV24-1 to TRBJ1-3; D is undetermined. CDR3 length equals 15 residues. Germline V CDR1 and CDR2: KGHDR, SFDVKD. V dropped 0 bases and J dropped 0 bases, with 5 bases sitting between them. The CDR3 sequence: CATSDLIYSGNTIYF. The CDR3 coding sequence is TGTGCCACCAGTGATTTGATATACTCTGGAAACACCATATATTTT.

V usage is TRBV24-1 and J usage is TRBJ2-1; 10 bases map to TRBD2. The J segment lost 7 bases and the V segment lost 3 bases, leaving 8 bases of the junction unmatched. This CDR3 spans 16 amino acids. Germline V gene lookup returns CDR1 KGHDR and CDR2 SFDVKD. The chain's CDR3 is CATSDPSGSGRNEQFF. The CDR3 nucleotides read TGTGCCACCAGTGATCCTAGCGGGAGTGGGAGGAATGAGCAGTTCTTC.

The chain links TRBV28 to TRBJ2-1; 8 bases match TRBD1. This CDR3 has 15 amino acids. V was clipped by 5 bases and J by 0 bases; unmatched bases: 3. The germline gives CDR1 MDHEN, CDR2 SYDVKM. The CDR3: CASSKGQASYNEQFF. CDR3 coding DNA: TGTGCCAGCAGTAAGGGACAGGCCTCCTACAATGAGCAGTTCTTC.

The CDR3 sequence is CAWSVLGRGFTSRSGEQYF. DNA of the CDR3: TGTGCCTGGAGTGTGTTAGGGAGAGGTTTTACTAGCAGGTCGGGCGAGCAGTACTTC. V and J are TRBV30 and TRBJ2-7, with D possibly matching TRBD2 (6 bases). V was cut by 0 bases and J by 6 bases, with 30 bases left in between. This CDR3 spans 19 amino acids. Germline CDR1 GTSNPN, CDR2 SVGIG (reference sequence).

CDR3 amino acids: CASSYTGQSRTQYF. The DNA for the CDR3 is TGTGCCAGCAGTTACACAGGACAAAGCCGTACGCAGTATTTT. The V call is TRBV6-6, the J call TRBJ2-3, with D possibly being TRBD1 (5 bases). The V gene's germline CDR1 is MNHNY and CDR2 SVGAGI (reference sequence). The CDR3 is 14 amino acids. V lost 2 bases to trimming and J lost 8 bases, with 14 bases between them.

The CDR3 protein is CASSTHGLAGNPYEQYF. CDR3 sequence (DNA): TGTGCCAGCAGCACTCACGGACTAGCGGGCAACCCCTACGAGCAGTACTTC. The chain joins TRBV11-2 to TRBJ2-7; 11 positions match TRBD2. The V and J ends lost 5 bases and 2 bases, in that order; junction bases with no gene match: 11. Germline V gives CDR1 SGHAT, CDR2 FQNNGV. This CDR3 contains 17 residues.

CDR3 amino acids: CASSQAKGQGAYF. DNA for the CDR3: TGTGCCAGCTCACAAGCAAAGGGACAGGGTGCTTACTTC. The chain uses TRBV18 and TRBJ2-7, with TRBD1 identical over 9 bases. The V gene end was trimmed by 4 bases and the J gene end by 13 bases; junction bases not matched to a gene: 11. Germline V gene sequence: CDR1 KGHSH, CDR2 LQKENI. This CDR3 has 13 residues.

DNA of the CDR3: TGTGCCAGCAGCGGGAGGACCTCCAATGAGCAGTTCTTC. The encoded protein is CASSGRTSNEQFF. The chain joins TRBV7-9 to TRBJ2-1; weak D call: TRBD2 (6 bases). The CDR3 covers 13 residues. Trimming removed 5 bases from V and 6 bases from J, with 11 bases in between. Per germline, CDR1 SEHNR and CDR2 FQNEAQ (reference sequence).

This clone was seen just once. The chain combines TRBV20-1 with TRBJ2-5; D gene unclear. Between the trimmed V and J ends, which lost 5 bases and 6 bases, there was a span of 10 bases. From germline, CDR1 is DFQATT and CDR2 SNEGSKA (reference sequence). This CDR3 has 11 amino acids. The CDR3 DNA follows: TGCAGTGCTGAGGAAAAAAAGACCCAGTACTTC. This codes for CSAEEKKTQYF.

The genes are TRBV7-9 and TRBJ1-2; D may be TRBD1 (5 bases). This CDR3 contains 16 residues. The V and J ends lost 5 bases and 1 base respectively, with 17 bases between them. Germline CDR1 SEHNR, CDR2 FQNEAQ (reference sequence). The CDR3 nucleotides are TGTGCCAGCAGCACACCCGGTGGGGGGTATAACTATGGCTACACCTTC. Protein: CASSTPGGGYNYGYTF.

The chain has TRBV5-1 and TRBJ1-2; D gene uncertain. The CDR3 spans 15 residues. Germline CDR1 and CDR2: SGHRS and YFSETQ. V was trimmed by 0 bases and J by 5 bases, leaving 14 bases between them. The CDR3 is CASSLGSGGGYGYTF. In DNA, the CDR3 is TGCGCCAGCAGCTTGGGGTCCGGAGGAGGGTATGGCTACACCTTC.

The CDR3 here is CASSVDFGGGNEQFF. The DNA of the CDR3 is TGTGCCAGCAGTGTTGATTTTGGGGGGGGCAATGAGCAGTTCTTC. The chain recombines TRBV6-4 with TRBJ2-1, with 7 bases matching TRBD2. Trimming removed 4 bases from V and 6 bases from J; junction bases left unmatched: 9. CDR1 is MRHNA and CDR2 is SNTAGT in the germline V gene. This CDR3 contains 15 residues.